Presented here are 24 T cell receptor beta chains from one specimen sequenced in a study of blood T cell repertoires in COVID-19. Data came from immunoSEQ multiplex PCR; TCRdb stores just in-frame clones and leaves some out. The sample yields approximately 250,000 clones, just under 90% seen once. The source material was PBMCs or T cells enriched from blood (not recorded which). These receptors originate from a woman aged 30 to 39 with acute COVID-19.

This chain connects TRBV7-6 to TRBJ1-2; 10 nucleotides agree with TRBD1. J was trimmed by 2 bases and V by 5 bases; bases with no gene match: 5. CDR1 is SGHVS, CDR2 FNYEAQ, per germline. This CDR3 is 15 amino acids long. CDR3 nucleotide sequence: TGTGCCAGCAGCCCACAGGGACAGGGGAACTATGGCTACACCTTC. As protein: CASSPQGQGNYGYTF.

The rearrangement links TRBV12-3 or TRBV12-4 to TRBJ1-1; 8 bases are a match to TRBD1. The CDR3 sequence is 12 residues long. V was pared by 8 bases and J by 1 base, with 0 bases of the junction left unmatched. The CDR3 region has the DNA TGTGCCAGCGGGACAGGGAACACTGAAGCTTTCTTT. Translation gives CASGTGNTEAFF.

The rearrangement links TRBV4-1 to TRBJ2-1, with TRBD1 as a possible D gene (6 bases). The CDR3 covers 14 residues. V lost 2 bases to trimming and J lost 9 bases, with 14 bases between them. CDR1 is MGHRA, CDR2 YSYEKL, per germline. The CDR3 DNA reads TGCGCCAGCAGCCAACCACAGGGTGGATTTGAGCAGTTCTTC. Translated: CASSQPQGGFEQFF.

J is TRBJ1-5 and V is TRBV12-3 or TRBV12-4; D gene unclear. Trimming took 5 bases from V and 7 from J, leaving 12 bases between them. The CDR3 has 13 amino acids. In nucleotides, the CDR3 is TGTGCCAGCAGTCGATCGGGGTCCCAGCCCCAGCATTTT. It is translated as CASSRSGSQPQHF.

The rearrangement links TRBV28 to TRBJ1-5; TRBD1 matches 7 bases. V dropped 8 bases and J dropped 4; count of bases not matched to a gene: 8. In germline, CDR1 is MDHEN, CDR2 SYDVKM. The CDR3 spans 14 residues. CDR3 residues: CASLRTGFNQPQHF. CDR3 DNA: TGTGCCAGCCTGCGGACAGGATTTAATCAGCCCCAGCATTTT. Full variable domain (outside the CDR3, taken from reference TRBV28 and TRBJ1-5): DVKVTQSSRYLVKRTGEKVFLECVQDMDHENMFWYRQDPGLGLRLIYFSYDVKMKEKGDIPEGYSVSREKKERFSLILESASTNQTSMYLCASLRTGFNQPQHFGDGTRLSIL.

This clone appeared a few times. J is TRBJ1-5 and V is TRBV19, with 8 bases fitting TRBD1. Germline CDR1 LNHDA, CDR2 SQIVND (reference sequence). Trimming at V came to 5 bases and at J to 0 bases, leaving 12 bases not matched to a gene. This CDR3 region has 18 residues. Here the CDR3 DNA reads TGTGCCAGTAGTCGGACAGGGCAGGGGGTTGATAGCAATCAGCCCCAGCATTTT. It specifies CASSRTGQGVDSNQPQHF.

This clone was seen a handful of times. The chain links TRBV18 to TRBJ2-7, with 8 bases fitting TRBD1. The CDR3 spans 14 residues. V lost 4 bases, J lost 2 bases, and 4 bases stayed unmatched. Germline V CDR1 and CDR2: KGHSH, LQKENI. As DNA, the CDR3 is TGTGCCAGCTCACGTGGACAGGGCGCCTACGAGCAGTACTTC. The encoded protein is CASSRGQGAYEQYF.

The chain employs TRBV28 and TRBJ2-4, with TRBD2 identical over 8 bases. The V segment lost 5 bases and the J segment 7 bases; nucleotides outside the gene matches: 10. The CDR3 consists of 15 residues. Germline CDR1 MDHEN, CDR2 SYDVKM. The CDR3 protein is CASSPGGLVGNIQYF. The CDR3 DNA is TGTGCCAGCAGTCCCGGGGGACTAGTCGGGAACATTCAGTACTTC.

V usage is TRBV7-9 and J usage is TRBJ2-1, with 9 bases that match TRBD2. The germline gives CDR1 SEHNR, CDR2 FQNEAQ (reference sequence). The junction had 14 bases not matched to a gene; V was cut back by 8 bases and J by 9 bases. CDR3 length: 15 amino acids. CDR3 protein: CASGVVAGGTSEQFF. In DNA, the CDR3 is TGTGCCAGCGGTGTCGTGGCGGGAGGGACGAGTGAGCAGTTCTTC.

This chain connects TRBV19 to TRBJ2-7; D may be TRBD1 (6 bases). V was trimmed by 4 bases and J by 0 bases, leaving 10 bases between them. The CDR3 has 14 amino acids. Germline V gives CDR1 LNHDA, CDR2 SQIVND (reference sequence). CDR3 coding DNA: TGTGCCAGTAGTAATAGGGGGAGCTCCTACGAGCAGTACTTC. This encodes CASSNRGSSYEQYF.

The V call is TRBV28, the J call TRBJ2-7; 10 nucleotides agree with TRBD2. Germline-derived CDR1 and CDR2 are MDHEN and SYDVKM. With V trimmed by 6 bases and J by 6 bases, 5 bases remained unmatched. The CDR3 runs to 13 residues. CDR3 region: CASRTSGPAEQYF. The CDR3 bases are TGTGCCAGCAGGACTAGCGGGCCGGCCGAGCAGTACTTC. The entire variable domain, with the rest obtained from reference TRBV28 and TRBJ2-7, is as follows: DVKVTQSSRYLVKRTGEKVFLECVQDMDHENMFWYRQDPGLGLRLIYFSYDVKMKEKGDIPEGYSVSREKKERFSLILESASTNQTSMYLCASRTSGPAEQYFGPGTRLTVT.

The V call is TRBV6-5, the J call TRBJ1-6; 10 bases agree with TRBD1. Germline V gives CDR1 MNHEY, CDR2 SVGAGI. V shed 6 bases and J 4 bases; nucleotides not matched to a gene: 0. This CDR3 has 14 amino acids. CDR3 DNA: TGTGCCAGCAGGGGACAGGGGTATAATTCACCCCTCCACTTT. As protein: CASRGQGYNSPLHF.

The chain links TRBV19 to TRBJ1-4; 8 bases match TRBD1. Germline CDR1 and CDR2: LNHDA and SQIVND (reference sequence). The CDR3 runs to 15 residues. With V trimmed by 2 bases and J by 2 bases, 1 base remained unmatched. The CDR3 DNA follows: TGTGCCAGTAGTATACCAGGGGGCACTAATGAAAAACTGTTTTTT. It codes for CASSIPGGTNEKLFF.

The rearrangement joins TRBV11-1 to TRBJ1-1; 7 nucleotides agree with TRBD1. The CDR3 contains 15 residues. The germline V gene has CDR1 SGHAT and CDR2 FQDESV (reference sequence). With V trimmed by 5 bases and J by 1 base, 7 bases remained unmatched. The CDR3 coding sequence is TGTGCCAGCAGCGCCCCGGGACAGCAGAACACTGAAGCTTTCTTT. It encodes CASSAPGQQNTEAFF.

The CDR3 region has the DNA TGCGCCAGCAGCACTTTCCTAGCGGGAGGGGGCTCCGGGGAGCTGTTTTTT. Its translation: CASSTFLAGGGSGELFF. The genes are TRBV5-1 and TRBJ2-2; 12 bases agree with TRBD2. Per the germline V gene, CDR1 is SGHRS and CDR2 is YFSETQ. CDR3 length: 17 residues. The junction had 10 bases not matched to a gene; V was cut back by 4 bases and J by 6 bases.

CDR3 region: CASSVEAMGADTQYF. The CDR3 DNA is TGTGCCAGCAGCGTAGAGGCGATGGGGGCGGATACGCAGTATTTT. V is TRBV9 and J is TRBJ2-3, with D perhaps TRBD1 (6 bases). The CDR3 has 15 amino acids. V lost 0 bases, J lost 6 bases, and 14 bases lay in between. CDR1 SGDLS and CDR2 YYNGEE come from the germline V gene.

The chain combines TRBV30 with TRBJ2-5; D perhaps matches TRBD2 (5 bases). Trimming removed 0 bases from V and 4 bases from J, with 12 bases in between. Germline CDR1 GTSNPN, CDR2 SVGIG (reference sequence). The CDR3 sequence is 14 residues long. The CDR3 DNA reads TGTGCCTGGAGTGTACTTTCGGGGAGAGAGACCCAGTACTTC. As protein: CAWSVLSGRETQYF.

The chain employs TRBV29-1 and TRBJ2-3, with D unresolved. V lost 4 bases to trimming and J lost 5 bases, with 10 bases between them. The CDR3 totals 12 residues. Germline CDR1 SQVTM, CDR2 ANQGSEA. The CDR3 nucleotides are TGCAGCGTTGGGCTAGAGTTAGATACGCAGTATTTT. Amino acids: CSVGLELDTQYF.

The chain has TRBV18 and TRBJ1-1; TRBD1 is a possible D gene (5 bases). Trimming shortened V by 4 bases and J by 2 bases, and 11 bases separated the two germline ends. This CDR3 has 14 amino acids. Germline CDR1 KGHSH, CDR2 LQKENI. This chain's CDR3 is CASSLTGLNTEAFF. The CDR3 coding sequence is TGTGCCAGCTCACTAACAGGTTTAAACACTGAAGCTTTCTTT.

The rearrangement uses TRBV13 and TRBJ2-2; tentatively, D is TRBD2 (6 bases). The V gene's germline CDR1 is PRHDT and CDR2 FYEKMQ (reference sequence). The CDR3 extends over 16 amino acids. The V gene lost 5 bases and the J gene lost 4 bases, with 17 bases spanning the gap. The CDR3 here is CASSGRLVGTTGELFF. The CDR3 DNA reads as TGTGCCAGCAGCGGACGACTAGTTGGGACCACCGGGGAGCTGTTTTTT.

The chain links TRBV24-1 to TRBJ2-3; TRBD1 is a possible D gene (6 bases). The V gene's germline CDR1 is KGHDR and CDR2 SFDVKD. This CDR3 comprises 17 residues. V lost 3 bases to trimming and J lost 3 bases, with 18 bases between them. CDR3 amino acids: CATSDGLGASRTDTQYF. The DNA for the CDR3 is TGTGCCACCAGTGATGGGTTGGGGGCGTCCAGAACAGATACGCAGTATTTT.

The chain links TRBV29-1 to TRBJ2-2; 8 nucleotides align to TRBD1. Germline V gene lookup returns CDR1 SQVTM and CDR2 ANQGSEA. V was pared by 5 bases and J by 1 base, with 9 bases of the junction left unmatched. The CDR3 consists of 16 residues. The CDR3 region is CSVYSNDRGNTGELFF. The CDR3 bases are TGCAGCGTTTATAGTAACGACAGGGGGAACACCGGGGAGCTGTTTTTT.

V and J are TRBV27 and TRBJ2-3; 9 bases agree with TRBD1. CDR1 is MNHEY and CDR2 is SMNVEV in the germline V gene (reference sequence). Unmatched junction bases numbered 8, after V lost 3 bases and J lost 4 bases. The CDR3 contains 16 residues. The CDR3 nucleotides are TGTGCCAGCAGTTTGGGGGACAGGGTTCAGCCAGATACGCAGTATTTT. Its translation is CASSLGDRVQPDTQYF.

The chain is built from TRBV27 and TRBJ2-5; a possible D gene is TRBD2 (5 bases). CDR1 MNHEY and CDR2 SMNVEV come from the germline V gene (reference sequence). Deletions cut 1 base from V and 3 bases from J, with 9 bases between. The CDR3 has 14 residues. Here the CDR3 reads CASSLWGDKETQYF. The CDR3 DNA reads as TGTGCCAGCAGTTTATGGGGAGATAAAGAGACCCAGTACTTC.